These 8 T cell receptor beta chains share one sample of origin, sequenced in a study of T cell changes during pregnancy in multiple sclerosis. Assay: immunoSEQ multiplex PCR; the TCRdb copy retains only in-frame clones and omits some. The sample holds 130,000 or so clones, approximately 93% seen once. The sample consisted of peripheral blood, taken before pregnancy. Every receptor here comes from a female donor with multiple sclerosis, enrolled in a pregnancy study.

This chain uses TRBV10-3 with TRBJ1-2; 8 positions match TRBD1. V lost 6 bases to trimming and J lost 4 bases; unmatched junction nucleotides: 13. Germline V gene data show CDR1 as ENHRY and CDR2 as SYGVKD. The CDR3 loop spans 16 amino acids. The CDR3 spells CAISESRDRGGYGYTF. The CDR3 DNA is TGTGCCATCAGCGAATCCCGAGACAGGGGTGGCTATGGCTACACCTTC.

The chain joins TRBV5-1 to TRBJ1-1; the D gene is possibly TRBD1 (5 bases). Germline V CDR1 and CDR2: SGHRS, YFSETQ. V lost 2 bases and J lost 7, with 18 bases in between. The CDR3 is made up of 15 amino acids. The chain's CDR3 is CASSFYPDGGGEAFF. The CDR3 nucleotides are TGCGCCAGCAGCTTTTACCCGGACGGGGGAGGTGAAGCTTTCTTT.

The V and J genes are TRBV28 and TRBJ1-1, with D hard to call. Germline V lookup: CDR1 MDHEN, CDR2 SYDVKM. The germline V and J ends were trimmed by 3 bases and 3 bases, with 14 bases remaining between them. The CDR3 is 15 residues long. This chain's CDR3 is CASSFMGIGDTEAFF. The CDR3 bases are TGTGCCAGCAGTTTTATGGGGATCGGGGACACTGAAGCTTTCTTT.

The chain has TRBV18 and TRBJ2-3; the match to TRBD2 covers 8 bases. The junction had 11 bases not matched to a gene; V was cut back by 4 bases and J by 2 bases. CDR1 is KGHSH, CDR2 LQKENI, per germline. The CDR3 runs to 17 residues. In nucleotides, the CDR3 is TGTGCCAGCTCACTTTGGGCAGCGGGGGCCCCCACAGATACGCAGTATTTT. This translates into CASSLWAAGAPTDTQYF.

The chain employs TRBV27 and TRBJ2-7; 7 nucleotides agree with TRBD2. The CDR3 has 15 residues. V was clipped by 6 bases and J by 0 bases; unmatched bases: 8. Germline V gene sequence: CDR1 MNHEY, CDR2 SMNVEV (reference sequence). The CDR3 here is CASRMSGAHSYEQYF. The CDR3 nucleotides read TGTGCCAGCAGGATGAGCGGGGCGCACTCCTACGAGCAGTACTTC.

The DNA of the CDR3 is TGTGCCAGCAGTCGTCGGACTAGCGGGGCCGCGGAGCTGTTTTTT. Its protein is CASSRRTSGAAELFF. J is TRBJ2-2 and V is TRBV2; 12 bases are shared with TRBD2. The CDR3 totals 15 residues. V lost 5 bases, J lost 10 bases, and 8 bases stayed unmatched. Germline lookup yields CDR1 SNHLY and CDR2 FYNNEI. Drawing the rest from reference TRBV2 and TRBJ2-2, the complete variable domain is EPEVTQTPSHQVTQMGQEVILRCVPISNHLYFYWYRQILGQKVEFLVSFYNNEISEKSEIFDDQFSVERPDGSNFTLKIRSTKLEDSAMYFCASSRRTSGAAELFFGEGSRLTVL.

V usage is TRBV10-3 and J usage is TRBJ2-7; D not certain. Germline CDR1 ENHRY, CDR2 SYGVKD. The germline V and J ends were trimmed by 0 bases and 0 bases, with 21 bases remaining between them. This CDR3 region has 19 residues. The CDR3 bases are TGTGCCATCAGTGAGTCGAATCCAGGTCCAACGGCCAGCTCCTACGAGCAGTACTTC. It encodes CAISESNPGPTASSYEQYF.

The chain carries TRBV5-4 and TRBJ2-3, with 8 bases fitting TRBD2. This CDR3 has 14 amino acids. In germline, CDR1 is SGHNT, CDR2 YYREEE (reference sequence). V was clipped by 1 base and J by 5 bases; unmatched bases: 3. DNA of the CDR3: TGTGCCAGCAGCTTGCAAGCGGGGGAAGATACGCAGTATTTT. Amino acid sequence: CASSLQAGEDTQYF.